This T cell receptor (beta chain) comes out of a study of T cell repertoires and HLA-DP antigens. About the research overall: CD4+ T cells were cocultured with HeLa cells expressing HLA-DP. Whole-study results and caveats: Previously undetected clones averaged around 40% and 50% against the two alleles respectively.

On this clone: What it recognizes is unknown.

Deep-resolution sequencing targeted roughly 220,000 T cell genomes in pre-culture CD4+ samples. The repertoire was sequenced with immunoSEQ multiplex PCR; TCRdb's copy has only in-frame clones and lacks some. The data show more than 90,000 clones, nearly 95% seen once. With 6 bases clipped from V and 8 bases from J, the junction kept 3 bases outside the gene matches. This CDR3 comprises 11 residues. CDR1 is DFQATT, CDR2 SNEGSKA, per germline (reference sequence). The specimen was CD4+ T cells from PBMCs. This receptor was taken from a young woman in good health and CMV-seronegative. This chain links TRBV20-1 with TRBJ1-2; 10 nucleotides align to TRBD1. CDR3 nucleotide sequence: TGCAGTGCAAGGGACAGGGGCGGCTACACCTTC. It translates to CSARDRGGYTF.